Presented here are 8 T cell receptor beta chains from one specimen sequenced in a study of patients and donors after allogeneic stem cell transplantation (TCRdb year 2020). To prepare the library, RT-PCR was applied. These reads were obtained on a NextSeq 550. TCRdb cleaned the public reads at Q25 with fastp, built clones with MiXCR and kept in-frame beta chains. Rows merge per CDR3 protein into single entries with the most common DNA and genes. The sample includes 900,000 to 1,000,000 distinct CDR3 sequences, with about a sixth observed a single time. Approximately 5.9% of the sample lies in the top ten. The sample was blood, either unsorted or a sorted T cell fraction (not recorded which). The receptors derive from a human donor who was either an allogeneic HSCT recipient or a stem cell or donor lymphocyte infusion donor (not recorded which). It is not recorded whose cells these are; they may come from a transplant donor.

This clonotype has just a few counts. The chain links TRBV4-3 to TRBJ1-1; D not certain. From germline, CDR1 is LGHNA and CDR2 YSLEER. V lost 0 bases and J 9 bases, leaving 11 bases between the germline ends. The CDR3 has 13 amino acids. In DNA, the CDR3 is TGCGCCAGCAGCCAAGATTGGAGTGTACAAGCTTTCTTT. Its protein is CASSQDWSVQAFF.

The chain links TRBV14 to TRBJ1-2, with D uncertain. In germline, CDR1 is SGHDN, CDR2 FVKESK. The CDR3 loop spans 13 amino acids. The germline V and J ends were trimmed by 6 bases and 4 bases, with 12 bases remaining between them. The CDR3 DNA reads TGTGCCAGCAGTCCCGACATATCCTATGGCTACACCTTC. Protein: CASSPDISYGYTF.

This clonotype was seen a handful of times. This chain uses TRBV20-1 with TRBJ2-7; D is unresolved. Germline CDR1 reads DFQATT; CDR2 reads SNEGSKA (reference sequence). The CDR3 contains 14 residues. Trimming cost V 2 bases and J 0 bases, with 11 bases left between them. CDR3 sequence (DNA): TGCAGTGCTAGAAAACCGGAAAGCTCCTACGAGCAGTACTTC. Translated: CSARKPESSYEQYF.

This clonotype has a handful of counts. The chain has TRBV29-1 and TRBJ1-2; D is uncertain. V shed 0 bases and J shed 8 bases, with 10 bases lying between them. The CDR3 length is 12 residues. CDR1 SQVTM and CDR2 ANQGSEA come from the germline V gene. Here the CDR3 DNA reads TGCAGCGTTGAAGATTCGTCGGGGGGCTACACCTTC. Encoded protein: CSVEDSSGGYTF.

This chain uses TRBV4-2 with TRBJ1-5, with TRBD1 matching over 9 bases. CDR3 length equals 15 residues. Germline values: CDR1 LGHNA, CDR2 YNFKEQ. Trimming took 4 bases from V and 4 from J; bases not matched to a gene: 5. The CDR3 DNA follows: TGTGCCAGCAGCCGAACCGGGACAGGGAATCAGCCCCAGCATTTT. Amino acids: CASSRTGTGNQPQHF.

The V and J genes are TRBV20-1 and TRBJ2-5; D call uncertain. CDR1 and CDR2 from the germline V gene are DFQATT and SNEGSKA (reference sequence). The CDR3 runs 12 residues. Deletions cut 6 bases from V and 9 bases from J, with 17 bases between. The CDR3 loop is CSANGKGQAQYF. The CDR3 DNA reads TGCAGTGCGAACGGAAAAGGGCAGGCCCAGTACTTC.

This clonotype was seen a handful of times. CDR3 nucleotide sequence: TGCGCCAGCAGCTTAATACCGGGACAGTACAATGAGCAGTTCTTC. This gives the protein CASSLIPGQYNEQFF. The genes are TRBV5-1 and TRBJ2-1; 7 bases are a match to TRBD1. There are 15 residues in the CDR3. Per germline, CDR1 SGHRS and CDR2 YFSETQ. The V gene end was trimmed by 2 bases and the J gene end by 4 bases; junction bases not matched to a gene: 6.

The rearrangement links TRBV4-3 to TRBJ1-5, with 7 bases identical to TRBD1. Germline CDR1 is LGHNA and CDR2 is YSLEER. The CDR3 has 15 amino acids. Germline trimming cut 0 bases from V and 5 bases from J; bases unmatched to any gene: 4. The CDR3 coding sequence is TGCGCCAGCAGCCAAGATTGGGACAGCGATCAGCCCCAGCATTTT. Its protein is CASSQDWDSDQPQHF.